This TCR beta chain was captured by sequencing in a study of cytomegalovirus exposure and HLA in healthy donors. For the study at large: The early release's HLA-typed donors yielded roughly 85 million unique TCRs.

Of note for this clone: Antigen: not known.

Study-level points and caveats: In vitro, three CMV-associated chains proved specific for CMV antigens. Later, TCR association rates were found to vary by HLA locus, highest for DRB1 and lowest for HLA-C. Per published reports, the classifier diagnosed cytomegalovirus status with high specificity and sensitivity.

CDR1 is SGHRS and CDR2 is YFSETQ in the germline V gene. The CDR3 loop spans 17 amino acids. J was trimmed by 3 bases and V by 4 bases; bases with no gene match: 11. The PCR used 60 Vbeta and 13 Jbeta primers. Profiling relied on immunoSEQ multiplex PCR, and the TCRdb table lists in-frame clones only, not all of them. The repertoire table contains 170,000 or so clones. The receptor was isolated from a man under 40 in good health and CMV-seronegative. The chain joins TRBV5-1 to TRBJ2-1; 9 nucleotides line up with TRBD2. The sequenced material came from PBMCs. The CDR3 bases are TGCGCCAGCAGCGTGGGGTCTATTAGCGGGGGCTACAATGAGCAGTTCTTC. It is translated as CASSVGSISGGYNEQFF.